This T cell receptor beta chain stems from a study of T-cell memory formation after mild COVID-19. This clonotype has a handful of counts. Using its own MiXCR run on the 5' RACE reads, TCRdb lists one record per CDR3 protein. The sample has 450,000 or so distinct CDR3 sequences, around 25% seen once. CDR3 length: 14 residues. V lost 2 bases, J lost 3 bases, and 9 bases lay in between. The V gene's germline CDR1 is MNHNY and CDR2 SVGAGI (reference sequence). Sequencing input: PBMCs or a T cell subset sorted from them (not recorded which). The receptor was derived from an adult woman who had mild COVID-19 (a few samples of this study predate the infection). Cell type and time point are not known. The rearrangement uses TRBV6-6 and TRBJ2-3; D uncertain. CDR3 residues: CASSYDALTDTQYF. CDR3 bases: TGTGCCAGCAGTTACGATGCGTTAACAGATACGCAGTATTTT.